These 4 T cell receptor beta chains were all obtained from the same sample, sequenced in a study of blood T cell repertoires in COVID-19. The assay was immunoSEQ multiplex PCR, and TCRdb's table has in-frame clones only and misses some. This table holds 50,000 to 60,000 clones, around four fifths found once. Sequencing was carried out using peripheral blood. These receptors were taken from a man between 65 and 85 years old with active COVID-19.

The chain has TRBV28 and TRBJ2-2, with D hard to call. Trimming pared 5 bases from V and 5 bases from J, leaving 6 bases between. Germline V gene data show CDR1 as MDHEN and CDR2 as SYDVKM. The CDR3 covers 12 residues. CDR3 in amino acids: CASSPPTGELFF. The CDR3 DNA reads TGTGCCAGCAGTCCCCCTACCGGGGAGCTGTTTTTT. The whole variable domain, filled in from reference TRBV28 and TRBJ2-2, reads DVKVTQSSRYLVKRTGEKVFLECVQDMDHENMFWYRQDPGLGLRLIYFSYDVKMKEKGDIPEGYSVSREKKERFSLILESASTNQTSMYLCASSPPTGELFFGEGSRLTVL.

The CDR3 nucleotides are TGTGCCAGCAGCGGGACAGGGTTTCACGAGCAGTACTTC. As protein: CASSGTGFHEQYF. The chain links TRBV5-6 to TRBJ2-7; TRBD1 matches at 9 bases. The V gene's germline CDR1 is SGHDT and CDR2 YYEEEE. The CDR3 extends over 13 amino acids. The junction had 4 bases not matched to a gene; V was cut back by 4 bases and J by 5 bases.

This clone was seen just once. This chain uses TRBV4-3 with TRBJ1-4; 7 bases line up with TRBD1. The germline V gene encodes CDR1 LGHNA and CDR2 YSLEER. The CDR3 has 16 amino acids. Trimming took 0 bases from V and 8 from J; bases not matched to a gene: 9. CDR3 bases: TGCGCCAGCAGCCAAGATGGAAGGGGGCGCGGAGAAAAACTGTTTTTT. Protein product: CASSQDGRGRGEKLFF.

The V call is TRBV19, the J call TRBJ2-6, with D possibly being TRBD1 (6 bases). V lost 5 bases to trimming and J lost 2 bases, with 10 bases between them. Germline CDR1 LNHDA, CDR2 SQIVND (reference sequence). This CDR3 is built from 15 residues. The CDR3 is CASSPQGPGANVLTF. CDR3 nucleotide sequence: TGTGCCAGTAGTCCGCAGGGGCCTGGGGCCAACGTCCTGACTTTC. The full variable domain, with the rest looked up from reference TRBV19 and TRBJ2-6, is DGGITQSPKYLFRKEGQNVTLSCEQNLNHDAMYWYRQDPGQGLRLIYYSQIVNDFQKGDIAEGYSVSREKKESFPLTVTSAQKNPTAFYLCASSPQGPGANVLTFGAGSRLTVL.